This T cell receptor (beta chain) was sequenced for a study of blood T cell repertoires in COVID-19. The wider study: Samples came from the United States, Italy and Spain, spanning acute and convalescent COVID-19.

CDR1 is SGHVS, CDR2 FQNEAQ, per germline. This CDR3 region has 14 residues. V dropped 0 bases and J dropped 7 bases, with 12 bases sitting between them. Sequencing used immunoSEQ multiplex PCR; TCRdb keeps in-frame clones, though not all of them. Of under 200,000 clones detected, roughly 72% appear once; the ten largest clones hold approximately 3.7%. This chain joins TRBV7-8 and TRBJ1-1, with a weak D call TRBD1 (5 bases). The source of this sequence is a woman older than 75 with acute or convalescent COVID-19. Sequencing used peripheral blood. CDR3 residues: CASSLARGEVEAFF. As DNA, the CDR3 is TGTGCCAGCAGCTTAGCGCGGGGGGAGGTTGAAGCTTTCTTT.